The present T cell receptor beta chain was sequenced within a study of T cells in Graves' hyperthyroidism and ophthalmopathy. Findings and limits, study-wide: A median approximately 6.8 months before onset, the model predicted ophthalmopathy.

RNA transcripts were the template for amplifying TCR beta CDR3 regions. An initial round of RT-PCR targeting the TCR CDR3 relied on the HTBI primer set. TCRdb passed the multiplex PCR reads through MiXCR, listing each CDR3 protein once. The sample lists under 350,000 distinct CDR3 sequences; 20% to 25% were seen once. The CDR3 totals 10 residues. Germline V gene lookup returns CDR1 SNHLY and CDR2 FYNNEI. Trimming stripped 6 bases from V and 7 bases from J, with 4 bases between. This clonotype has a handful of counts. The antigen is unknown. Exclusion of a patient resulted from uncontrolled infection, other autoimmune disease, pregnancy or lactation.

The chain joins TRBV2 to TRBJ2-1; D ambiguous. The source is a woman between 45 and 65 years old with Graves' hyperthyroidism. What was sequenced was blood. The CDR3 bases are TGTGCCAGCAGAAAGAATGAGCAGTTCTTC. Residues: CASRKNEQFF.